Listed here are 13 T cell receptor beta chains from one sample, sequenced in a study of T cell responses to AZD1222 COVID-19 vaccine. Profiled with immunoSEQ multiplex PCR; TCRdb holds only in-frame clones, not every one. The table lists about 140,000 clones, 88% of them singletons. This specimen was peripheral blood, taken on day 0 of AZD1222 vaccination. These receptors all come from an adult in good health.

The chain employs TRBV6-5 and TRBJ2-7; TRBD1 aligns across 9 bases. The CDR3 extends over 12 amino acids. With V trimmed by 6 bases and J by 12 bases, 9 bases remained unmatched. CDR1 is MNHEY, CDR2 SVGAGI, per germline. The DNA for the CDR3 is TGTGCCAGCAGGGGCGGGACAGGGTTCACGTACTTC. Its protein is CASRGGTGFTYF.

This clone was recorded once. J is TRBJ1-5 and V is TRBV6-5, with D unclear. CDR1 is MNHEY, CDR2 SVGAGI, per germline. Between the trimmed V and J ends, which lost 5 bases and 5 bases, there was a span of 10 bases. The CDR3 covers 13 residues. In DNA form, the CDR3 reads TGTGCCAGCAGTCCAAACAGTGATCAGCCCCAGCATTTT. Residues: CASSPNSDQPQHF.

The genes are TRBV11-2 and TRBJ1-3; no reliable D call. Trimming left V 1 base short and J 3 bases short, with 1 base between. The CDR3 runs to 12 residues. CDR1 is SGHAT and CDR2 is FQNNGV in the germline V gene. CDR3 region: CASSLVGNTIYF. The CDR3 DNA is TGTGCCAGCAGCTTAGTTGGAAACACCATATATTTT. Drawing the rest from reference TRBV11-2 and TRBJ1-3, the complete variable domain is EAGVAQSPRYKIIEKRQSVAFWCNPISGHATLYWYQQILGQGPKLLIQFQNNGVVDDSQLPKDRFSAERLKGVDSTLKIQPAKLEDSAVYLCASSLVGNTIYFGEGSWLTVV.

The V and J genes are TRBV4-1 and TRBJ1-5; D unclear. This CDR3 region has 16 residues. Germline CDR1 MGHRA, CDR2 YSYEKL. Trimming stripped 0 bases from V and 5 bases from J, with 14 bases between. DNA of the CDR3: TGCGCCAGCAGCCAAGAGGGAGATAGTTCTTATCAGCCCCAGCATTTT. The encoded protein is CASSQEGDSSYQPQHF.

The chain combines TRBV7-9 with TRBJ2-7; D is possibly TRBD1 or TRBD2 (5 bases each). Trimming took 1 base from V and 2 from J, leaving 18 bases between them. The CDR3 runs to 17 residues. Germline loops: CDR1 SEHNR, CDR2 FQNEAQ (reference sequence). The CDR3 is CASSLGGGAGRTYEQYF. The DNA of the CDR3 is TGTGCCAGCAGCTTAGGAGGTGGGGCAGGGAGAACCTACGAGCAGTACTTC.

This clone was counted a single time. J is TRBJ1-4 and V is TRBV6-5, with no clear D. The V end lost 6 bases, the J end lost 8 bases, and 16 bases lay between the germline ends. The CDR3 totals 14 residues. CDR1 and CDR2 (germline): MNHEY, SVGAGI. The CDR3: CASRITGVGEKLFF. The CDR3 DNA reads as TGTGCCAGCAGAATAACCGGGGTAGGGGAAAAACTGTTTTTT.

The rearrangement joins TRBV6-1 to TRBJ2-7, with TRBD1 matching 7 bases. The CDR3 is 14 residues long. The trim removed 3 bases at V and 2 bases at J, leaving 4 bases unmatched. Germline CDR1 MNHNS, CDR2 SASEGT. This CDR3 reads CASSDRGKAYEQYF. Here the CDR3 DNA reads TGTGCCAGCAGTGACAGGGGGAAGGCCTACGAGCAGTACTTC.

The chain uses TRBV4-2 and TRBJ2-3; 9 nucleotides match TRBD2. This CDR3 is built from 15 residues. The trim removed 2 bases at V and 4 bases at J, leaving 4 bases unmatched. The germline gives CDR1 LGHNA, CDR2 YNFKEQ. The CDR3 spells CASSQLTSGPDTQYF. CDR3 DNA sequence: TGTGCCAGCAGCCAATTGACTAGCGGACCAGATACGCAGTATTTT.

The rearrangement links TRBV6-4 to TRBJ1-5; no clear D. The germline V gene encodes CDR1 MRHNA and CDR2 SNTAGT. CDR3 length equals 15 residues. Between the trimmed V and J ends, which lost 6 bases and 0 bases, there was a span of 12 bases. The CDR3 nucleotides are TGTGCCAGCAGCGCGGACGGATATAGCAATCAGCCCCAGCATTTT. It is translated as CASSADGYSNQPQHF.

DNA for the CDR3: TGTGCCAGCTCACCAAAGGCAGGGTTTCAGCCCCAGCATTTT. The encoded protein is CASSPKAGFQPQHF. V usage is TRBV18 and J usage is TRBJ1-5, with D perhaps TRBD1 (5 bases). The CDR3 totals 14 residues. CDR1 and CDR2 (germline): KGHSH, LQKENI. Trimming removed 2 bases at V and 6 bases at J, with 11 bases between.

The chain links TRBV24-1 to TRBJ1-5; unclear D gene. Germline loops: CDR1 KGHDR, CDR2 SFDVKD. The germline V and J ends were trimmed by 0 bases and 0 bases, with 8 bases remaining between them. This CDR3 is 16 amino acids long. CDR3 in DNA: TGTGCCACCAGTGATTTGCCTTGTCATAGCAATCAGCCCCAGCATTTT. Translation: CATSDLPCHSNQPQHF.

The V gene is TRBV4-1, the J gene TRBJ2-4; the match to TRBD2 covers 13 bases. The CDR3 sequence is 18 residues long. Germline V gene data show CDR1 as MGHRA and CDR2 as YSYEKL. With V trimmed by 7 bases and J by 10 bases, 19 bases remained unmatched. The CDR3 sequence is CASTLLAGGPSHGTIQYF. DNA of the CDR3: TGCGCCAGCACCTTACTAGCGGGAGGGCCGAGTCATGGGACAATTCAGTACTTC.

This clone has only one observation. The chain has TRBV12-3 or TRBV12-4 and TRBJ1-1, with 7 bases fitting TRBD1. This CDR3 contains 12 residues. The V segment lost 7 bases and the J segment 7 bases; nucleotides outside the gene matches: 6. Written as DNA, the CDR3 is TGTGCCAGCACCAAACAGGGGCTTGAAGCTTTCTTT. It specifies CASTKQGLEAFF.